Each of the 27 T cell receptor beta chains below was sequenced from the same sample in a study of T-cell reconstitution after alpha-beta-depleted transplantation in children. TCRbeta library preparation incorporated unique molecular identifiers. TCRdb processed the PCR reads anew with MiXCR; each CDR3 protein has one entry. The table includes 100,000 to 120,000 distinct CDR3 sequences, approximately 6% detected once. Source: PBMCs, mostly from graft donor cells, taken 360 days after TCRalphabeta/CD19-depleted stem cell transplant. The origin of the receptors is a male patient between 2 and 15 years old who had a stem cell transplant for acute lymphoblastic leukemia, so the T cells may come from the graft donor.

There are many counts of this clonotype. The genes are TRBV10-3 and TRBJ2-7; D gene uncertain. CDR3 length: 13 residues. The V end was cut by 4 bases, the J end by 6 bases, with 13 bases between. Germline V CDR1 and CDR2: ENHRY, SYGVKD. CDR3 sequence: CAISGSPRGEQYF. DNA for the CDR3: TGTGCCATCAGTGGTTCCCCGAGAGGCGAGCAGTACTTC.

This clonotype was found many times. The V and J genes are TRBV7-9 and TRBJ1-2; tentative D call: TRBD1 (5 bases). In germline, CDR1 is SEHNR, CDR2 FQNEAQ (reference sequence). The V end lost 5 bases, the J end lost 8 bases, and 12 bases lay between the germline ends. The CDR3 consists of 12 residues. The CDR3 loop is CASSARGTGYTF. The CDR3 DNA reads TGTGCCAGCAGCGCAAGAGGGACCGGCTACACCTTC.

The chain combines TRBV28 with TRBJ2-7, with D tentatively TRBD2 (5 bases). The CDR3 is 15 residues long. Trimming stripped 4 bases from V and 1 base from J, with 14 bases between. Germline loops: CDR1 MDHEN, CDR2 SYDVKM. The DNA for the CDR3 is TGTGCCAGCAGTTATTCGGCCCGGGGATCCTACGAGCAGTACTTC. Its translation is CASSYSARGSYEQYF.

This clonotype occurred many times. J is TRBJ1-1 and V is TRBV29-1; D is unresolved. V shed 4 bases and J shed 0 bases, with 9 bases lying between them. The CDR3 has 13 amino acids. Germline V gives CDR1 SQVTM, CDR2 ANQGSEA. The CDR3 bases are TGCAGCGTTGTGCCAGCTATGAACACTGAAGCTTTCTTT. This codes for CSVVPAMNTEAFF.

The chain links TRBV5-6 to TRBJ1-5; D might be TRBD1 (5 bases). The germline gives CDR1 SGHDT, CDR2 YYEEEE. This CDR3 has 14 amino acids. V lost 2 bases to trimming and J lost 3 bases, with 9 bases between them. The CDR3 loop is CASSFKGTNQPQHF. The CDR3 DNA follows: TGTGCCAGCAGCTTCAAGGGGACCAATCAGCCCCAGCATTTT.

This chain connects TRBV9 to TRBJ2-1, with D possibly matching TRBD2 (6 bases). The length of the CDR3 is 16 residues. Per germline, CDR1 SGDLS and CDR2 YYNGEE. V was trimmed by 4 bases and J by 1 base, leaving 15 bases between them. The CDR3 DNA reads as TGTGCCAGCAGCCTTTTCGGTAGCGGTTCCTACAATGAGCAGTTCTTC. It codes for CASSLFGSGSYNEQFF.

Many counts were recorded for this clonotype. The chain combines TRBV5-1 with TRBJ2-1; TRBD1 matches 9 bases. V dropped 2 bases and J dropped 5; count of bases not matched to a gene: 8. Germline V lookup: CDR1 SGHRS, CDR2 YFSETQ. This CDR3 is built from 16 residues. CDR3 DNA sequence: TGCGCCAGCAGCTTCCCAACAGGGGGCTCGGACAATGAGCAGTTCTTC. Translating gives CASSFPTGGSDNEQFF.

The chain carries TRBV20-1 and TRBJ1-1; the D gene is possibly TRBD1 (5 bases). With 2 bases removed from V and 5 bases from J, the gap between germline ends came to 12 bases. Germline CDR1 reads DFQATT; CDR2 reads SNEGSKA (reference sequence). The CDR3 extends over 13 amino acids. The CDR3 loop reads CSARPQGRTEAFF. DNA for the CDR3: TGCAGTGCTAGACCGCAGGGTAGGACTGAAGCTTTCTTT.

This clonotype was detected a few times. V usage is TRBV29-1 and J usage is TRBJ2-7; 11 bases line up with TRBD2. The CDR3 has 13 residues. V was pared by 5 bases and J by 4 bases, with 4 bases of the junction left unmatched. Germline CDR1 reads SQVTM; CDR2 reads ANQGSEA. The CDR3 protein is CSVPASGRYEQYF. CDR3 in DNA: TGCAGCGTTCCTGCTAGCGGGAGGTACGAGCAGTACTTC.

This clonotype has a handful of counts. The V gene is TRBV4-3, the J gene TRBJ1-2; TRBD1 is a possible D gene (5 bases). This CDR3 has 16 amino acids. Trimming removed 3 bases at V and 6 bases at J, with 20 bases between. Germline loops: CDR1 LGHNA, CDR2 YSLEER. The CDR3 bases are TGCGCCAGCAGCCAGATCCGAGGCTCGAAGGGGCATGGCTACACCTTC. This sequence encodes CASSQIRGSKGHGYTF.

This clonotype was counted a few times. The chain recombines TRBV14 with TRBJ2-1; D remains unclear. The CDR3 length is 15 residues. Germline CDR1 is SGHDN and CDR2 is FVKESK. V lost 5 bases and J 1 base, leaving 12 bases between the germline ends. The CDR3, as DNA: TGTGCCAGCAGCTCAGGTGGCATTTCCTACAATGAGCAGTTCTTC. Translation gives CASSSGGISYNEQFF.

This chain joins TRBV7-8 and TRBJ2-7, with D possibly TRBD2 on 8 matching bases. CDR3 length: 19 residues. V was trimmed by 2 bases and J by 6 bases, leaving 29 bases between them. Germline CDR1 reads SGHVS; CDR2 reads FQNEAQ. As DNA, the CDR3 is TGTGCCAGCAGCTTAAGGGCGGGACAGCCCTACGGGGGGGCTTCCGAGCAGTACTTC. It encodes CASSLRAGQPYGGASEQYF.

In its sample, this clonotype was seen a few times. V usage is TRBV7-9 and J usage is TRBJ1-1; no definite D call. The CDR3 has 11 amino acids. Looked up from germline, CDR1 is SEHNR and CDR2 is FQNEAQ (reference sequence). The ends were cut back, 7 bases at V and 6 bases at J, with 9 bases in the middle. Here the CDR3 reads CASTPSPEAFF. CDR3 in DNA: TGTGCCAGCACCCCTTCCCCTGAAGCTTTCTTT.

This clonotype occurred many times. This chain's CDR3 is CASSPGRDRELFF. CDR3 nucleotide sequence: TGCGCCAGCAGCCCCGGACGCGACAGGGAGCTGTTTTTT. The rearrangement links TRBV4-3 to TRBJ2-2; D not certain. This CDR3 is 13 amino acids long. The V end was cut by 4 bases, the J end by 9 bases, with 12 bases between. The germline V gene has CDR1 LGHNA and CDR2 YSLEER.

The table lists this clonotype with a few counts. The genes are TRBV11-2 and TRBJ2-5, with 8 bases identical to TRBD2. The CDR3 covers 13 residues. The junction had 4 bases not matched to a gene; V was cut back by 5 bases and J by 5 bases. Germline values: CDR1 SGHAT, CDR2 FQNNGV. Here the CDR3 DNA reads TGTGCCAGCAGCGGGGGACTAGGGGAGACCCAGTACTTC. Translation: CASSGGLGETQYF.

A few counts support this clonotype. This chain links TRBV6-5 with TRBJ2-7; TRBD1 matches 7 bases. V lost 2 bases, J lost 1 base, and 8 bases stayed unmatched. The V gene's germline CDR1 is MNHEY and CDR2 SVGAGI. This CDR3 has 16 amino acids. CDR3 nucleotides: TGTGCCAGCAGTTACCCCCGGGACAGTCCTTCCTACGAGCAGTACTTC. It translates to CASSYPRDSPSYEQYF.

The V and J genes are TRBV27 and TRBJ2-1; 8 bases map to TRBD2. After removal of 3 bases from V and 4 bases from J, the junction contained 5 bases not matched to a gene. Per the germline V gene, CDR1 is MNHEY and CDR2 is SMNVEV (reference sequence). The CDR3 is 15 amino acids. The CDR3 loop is CASSFPSGGYNEQFF. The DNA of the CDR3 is TGTGCCAGCAGTTTTCCGAGCGGGGGTTACAATGAGCAGTTCTTC.

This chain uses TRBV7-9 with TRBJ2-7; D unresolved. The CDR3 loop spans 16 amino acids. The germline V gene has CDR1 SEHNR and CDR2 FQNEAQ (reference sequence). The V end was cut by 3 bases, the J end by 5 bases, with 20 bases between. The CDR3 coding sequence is TGTGCCAGCAGCTTCCCCGGACGGACGTCTGGACACGAGCAGTACTTC. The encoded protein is CASSFPGRTSGHEQYF.

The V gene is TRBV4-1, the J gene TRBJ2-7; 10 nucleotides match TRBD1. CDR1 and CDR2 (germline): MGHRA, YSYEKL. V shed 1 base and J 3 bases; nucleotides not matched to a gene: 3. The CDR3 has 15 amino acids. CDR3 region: CASSQGQGAGYEQYF. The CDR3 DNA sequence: TGCGCCAGCAGCCAAGGACAGGGGGCGGGCTACGAGCAGTACTTC.

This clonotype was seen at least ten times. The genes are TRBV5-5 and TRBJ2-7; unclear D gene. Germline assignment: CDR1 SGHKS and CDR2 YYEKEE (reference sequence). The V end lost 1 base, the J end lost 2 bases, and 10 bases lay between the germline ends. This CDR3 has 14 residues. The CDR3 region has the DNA TGTGCCAGCAGCTTGATAGGTCTTGCCTACGAGCAGTACTTC. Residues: CASSLIGLAYEQYF.

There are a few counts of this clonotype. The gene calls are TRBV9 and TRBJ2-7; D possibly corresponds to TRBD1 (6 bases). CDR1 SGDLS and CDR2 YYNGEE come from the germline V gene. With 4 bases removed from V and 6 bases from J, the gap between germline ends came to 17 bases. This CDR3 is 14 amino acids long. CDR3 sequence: CASSPWTAKGEQYF. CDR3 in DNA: TGTGCCAGCAGCCCTTGGACAGCGAAGGGCGAGCAGTACTTC.

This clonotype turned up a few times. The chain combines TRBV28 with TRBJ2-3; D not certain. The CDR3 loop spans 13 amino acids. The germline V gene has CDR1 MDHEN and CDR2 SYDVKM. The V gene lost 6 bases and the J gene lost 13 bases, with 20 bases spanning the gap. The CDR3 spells CASSRGWGRFEYF. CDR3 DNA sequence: TGTGCCAGCAGCAGAGGATGGGGAAGGTTCGAGTATTTT. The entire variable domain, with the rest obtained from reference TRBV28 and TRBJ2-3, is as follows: DVKVTQSSRYLVKRTGEKVFLECVQDMDHENMFWYRQDPGLGLRLIYFSYDVKMKEKGDIPEGYSVSREKKERFSLILESASTNQTSMYLCASSRGWGRFEYFGPGTRLTVL.

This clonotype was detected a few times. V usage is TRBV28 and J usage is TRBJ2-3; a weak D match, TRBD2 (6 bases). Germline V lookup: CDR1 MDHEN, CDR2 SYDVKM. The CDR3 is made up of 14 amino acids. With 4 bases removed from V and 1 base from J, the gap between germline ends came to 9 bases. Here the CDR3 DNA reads TGTGCCAGCAGTTGGACTATCCGCACAGATACGCAGTATTTT. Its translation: CASSWTIRTDTQYF.

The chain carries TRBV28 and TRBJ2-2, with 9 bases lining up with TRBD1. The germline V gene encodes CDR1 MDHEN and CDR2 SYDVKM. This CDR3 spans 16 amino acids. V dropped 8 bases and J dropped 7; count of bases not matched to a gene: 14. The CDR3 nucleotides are TGTGCCAGCCAGCCCAAGGACAGGGGATTTATCGGGGAGCTGTTTTTT. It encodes CASQPKDRGFIGELFF.

The CDR3 reads CASTQGVFGGRETQYF. The DNA of the CDR3 is TGTGCCAGCACCCAAGGGGTTTTCGGGGGGCGGGAGACCCAGTACTTC. The chain couples TRBV25-1 to TRBJ2-5; a possible D gene is TRBD2 (7 bases). V lost 7 bases, J lost 5 bases, and 23 bases lay in between. The CDR3 has 16 amino acids. CDR1 and CDR2 (germline): MGHDK, SYGVNS.

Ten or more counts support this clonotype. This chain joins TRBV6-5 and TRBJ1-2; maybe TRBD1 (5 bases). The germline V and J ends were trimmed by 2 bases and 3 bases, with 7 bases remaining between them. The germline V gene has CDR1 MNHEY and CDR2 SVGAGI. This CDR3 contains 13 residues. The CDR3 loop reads CASSYGTYYGYTF. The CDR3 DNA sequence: TGTGCCAGCAGTTACGGGACTTACTATGGCTACACCTTC.

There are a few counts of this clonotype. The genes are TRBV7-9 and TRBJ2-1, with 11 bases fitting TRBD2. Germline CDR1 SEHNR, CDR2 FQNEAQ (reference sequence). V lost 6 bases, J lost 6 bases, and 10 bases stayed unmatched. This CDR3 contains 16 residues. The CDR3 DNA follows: TGTGCCAGCAGGCACCAACTAGCGGGGGTTTCCAATGAGCAGTTCTTC. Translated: CASRHQLAGVSNEQFF.